Below, 30 T cell receptor beta chains from the same sample are listed, as sequenced in a study of identical twins. TCRdb re-called the 5' RACE reads through MiXCR, storing one row per CDR3 protein. The sample yields fewer than 450,000 distinct CDR3 sequences, 7% to 9.5% seen once. Source material: naive T cells sorted from blood. The receptor source for this set is a woman in her forties or fifties in good health.

The chain has TRBV5-1 and TRBJ2-7; 9 bases match TRBD1. Germline assignment: CDR1 SGHRS and CDR2 YFSETQ. With V trimmed by 0 bases and J by 3 bases, 13 bases remained unmatched. CDR3 size: 18 residues. The CDR3 region has the DNA TGCGCCAGCAGCTTGGCGCCCCCGATTGTGGGACAGGGCTACGAGCAGTACTTC. It encodes CASSLAPPIVGQGYEQYF. The full variable domain, its missing parts supplied by reference TRBV5-1 and TRBJ2-7, is KAGVTQTPRYLIKTRGQQVTLSCSPISGHRSVSWYQQTPGQGLQFLFEYFSETQRNKGNFPGRFSGRQFSNSRSEMNVSTLELGDSALYLCASSLAPPIVGQGYEQYFGPGTRLTVT.

CDR3 sequence: CASSPAGGSAFF. CDR3 bases: TGTGCCAGCAGCCCGGCGGGAGGGTCGGCTTTCTTT. J is TRBJ1-1 and V is TRBV7-9; D not resolved. The V end was cut by 5 bases, the J end by 11 bases, with 15 bases between. This CDR3 comprises 12 residues. CDR1 and CDR2 (germline): SEHNR, FQNEAQ (reference sequence).

This chain uses TRBV15 with TRBJ2-2; D gene unclear. V lost 0 bases to trimming and J lost 6 bases, with 11 bases between them. Germline V gives CDR1 LNHNV, CDR2 YYDKDF (reference sequence). The CDR3 has 15 amino acids. As DNA, the CDR3 is TGTGCCACCAGCAGAGATCTGGATGGGGCCGGGGAGCTGTTTTTT. This encodes CATSRDLDGAGELFF.

The chain uses TRBV20-1 and TRBJ1-4, with 8 bases fitting TRBD1. This CDR3 contains 15 residues. In germline, CDR1 is DFQATT, CDR2 SNEGSKA (reference sequence). The V segment lost 5 bases and the J segment 8 bases; nucleotides outside the gene matches: 13. In DNA form, the CDR3 reads TGCAGTGCTCGGGACAGGAGGAACCATGTGGAAAAACTGTTTTTT. It codes for CSARDRRNHVEKLFF.

The chain uses TRBV19 and TRBJ2-3; D is unclear. V shed 5 bases and J shed 5 bases, with 5 bases lying between them. The CDR3 covers 11 residues. The germline V gene encodes CDR1 LNHDA and CDR2 SQIVND (reference sequence). The CDR3 region has the DNA TGTGCCAGTAGTGACGTAGATACGCAGTATTTT. Protein sequence: CASSDVDTQYF.

This clonotype appeared a few times. The rearrangement joins TRBV24-1 to TRBJ2-1, with TRBD2 matching 10 bases. Trimming cost V 4 bases and J 5 bases; bases outside gene matches: 10. Germline V lookup: CDR1 KGHDR, CDR2 SFDVKD. The CDR3 has 17 amino acids. CDR3 DNA: TGTGCCACCAGTGACGACACCAGCGGGAGGGCCCACAATGAGCAGTTCTTC. Residues: CATSDDTSGRAHNEQFF.

This clonotype was seen a few times. Being one base from a much bigger clone, this may be a read error. The rearrangement uses TRBV12-3 or TRBV12-4 and TRBJ1-5; D is unclear. CDR3 size: 11 residues. The V gene lost 3 bases and the J gene lost 4 bases, with 1 base spanning the gap. CDR3 nucleotide sequence: TGTGCCAGCAGTTTTAATCAGCCCCAGCATTTT. Translated: CASSFNQPQHF.

The chain recombines TRBV5-6 with TRBJ1-5, with TRBD1 matching over 7 bases. V was clipped by 5 bases and J by 7 bases; unmatched bases: 9. This CDR3 comprises 14 residues. The germline gives CDR1 SGHDT, CDR2 YYEEEE. The chain's CDR3 is CASSTGRGHQPQHF. CDR3 in DNA: TGTGCCAGCAGTACCGGAAGGGGGCACCAGCCCCAGCATTTT.

Ten or more counts support this clonotype. V usage is TRBV5-1 and J usage is TRBJ2-7; 9 nucleotides line up with TRBD1. Germline lookup yields CDR1 SGHRS and CDR2 YFSETQ. V shed 0 bases and J 1 base; nucleotides not matched to a gene: 2. The CDR3 totals 15 residues. CDR3 DNA sequence: TGCGCCAGCAGCTTGGCGGGGACAGGGTCCTACGAGCAGTACTTC. Encoded protein: CASSLAGTGSYEQYF.

The rearrangement uses TRBV7-8 and TRBJ2-6; no definite D call. V was cut by 1 base and J by 2 bases, with 9 bases left in between. This CDR3 contains 16 residues. Germline CDR1 and CDR2: SGHVS and FQNEAQ. The CDR3 DNA is TGTGCCAGCAGCTTAGAGGGTGGGACTGGGGCCAACGTCCTGACTTTC. It encodes CASSLEGGTGANVLTF.

V and J are TRBV20-1 and TRBJ2-3, with 11 bases fitting TRBD2. CDR1 and CDR2 from the germline V gene are DFQATT and SNEGSKA (reference sequence). The CDR3 sequence is 15 residues long. J gave up 1 base and V 4 bases, and 4 bases lay outside the gene matches. The DNA for the CDR3 is TGCAGTGCTACGAGACTAGCGGGACGCACAGATACGCAGTATTTT. Amino acid sequence: CSATRLAGRTDTQYF.

The chain employs TRBV24-1 and TRBJ2-3, with 9 bases matching TRBD1. Germline trimming cut 4 bases from V and 9 bases from J; bases unmatched to any gene: 7. The CDR3 sequence is 14 residues long. The germline gives CDR1 KGHDR, CDR2 SFDVKD. CDR3 loop: CATSDAGQGPTQYF. In nucleotides, the CDR3 is TGTGCCACCAGTGACGCGGGACAGGGACCAACGCAGTATTTT.

The chain couples TRBV12-3 or TRBV12-4 to TRBJ2-3; D is perhaps TRBD2 (5 bases). V dropped 3 bases and J dropped 0 bases, with 13 bases sitting between them. This CDR3 spans 16 amino acids. CDR3 region: CASSLGRHRSTDTQYF. The DNA for the CDR3 is TGTGCCAGCAGTTTGGGGAGACACCGAAGCACAGATACGCAGTATTTT.

This clonotype has at least ten counts. V gene TRBV20-1 combines with J gene TRBJ1-1, with a tentative D call TRBD1 (5 bases). Trimming pared 6 bases from V and 1 base from J, leaving 12 bases between. This CDR3 comprises 13 residues. Germline lookup yields CDR1 DFQATT and CDR2 SNEGSKA (reference sequence). The CDR3, as DNA: TGCAGTGCAACCCCGAGGGGGAACACTGAAGCTTTCTTT. Translated: CSATPRGNTEAFF.

V usage is TRBV12-3 or TRBV12-4 and J usage is TRBJ2-1; TRBD2 agrees at 10 bases. This CDR3 has 15 residues. J lost 10 bases, V lost 7 bases, and 13 bases had no gene match. CDR3 loop: CASNPGLAIGGEQFF. The CDR3, as DNA: TGTGCCAGCAATCCGGGACTAGCGATCGGCGGCGAGCAGTTCTTC.

At least ten counts were recorded for this clonotype. DNA of the CDR3: TGTGCCAGCAGCCCCCCAGGGCGGGAGGACAATGAGCAGTTCTTC. Its protein is CASSPPGREDNEQFF. This chain joins TRBV11-3 and TRBJ2-1, with 8 bases aligning to TRBD2. The CDR3 extends over 15 amino acids. Trimming cost V 5 bases and J 5 bases; bases outside gene matches: 8. CDR1 and CDR2 from the germline V gene are SGHNT and YENEEA.

Only a few counts were recorded for this clonotype. This may come from a read error, since a much larger clone is one base off. The chain is built from TRBV10-3 and TRBJ2-5; 7 bases map to TRBD1. Germline values: CDR1 ENHRY, CDR2 SYGVKD. The CDR3 consists of 13 residues. Trimming at V came to 6 bases and at J to 1 base, leaving 2 bases not matched to a gene. CDR3 DNA sequence: TGTGCCATCAGGGGGACAGCCCAAGAGACCCAGTACTTC. It specifies CAIRGTAQETQYF.

The V and J genes are TRBV5-1 and TRBJ1-1; 10 bases map to TRBD1. Germline values: CDR1 SGHRS, CDR2 YFSETQ. Losses at the gene ends were 4 bases for V and 1 base for J; bases not matched to a gene: 7. The CDR3 extends over 16 amino acids. The CDR3 is CASSVRQGAENTEAFF. CDR3 in DNA: TGCGCCAGCAGCGTACGACAGGGGGCGGAGAACACTGAAGCTTTCTTT.

This clonotype was seen ten or more times. This chain connects TRBV7-2 to TRBJ1-2; 8 bases line up with TRBD1. The germline V gene has CDR1 SGHTA and CDR2 FQGNSA. This CDR3 comprises 15 residues. The J segment lost 7 bases and the V segment lost 1 base, leaving 8 bases of the junction unmatched. The DNA of the CDR3 is TGTGCCAGCAGCTTAGACGTCAGGGGGCGGGGTGGCTACACCTTC. This codes for CASSLDVRGRGGYTF.

For the CDR3, the DNA is TGCGCCAGCAGCCCCCTGGTGTCGGTTGAAGCTTTCTTT. This codes for CASSPLVSVEAFF. V is TRBV5-1 and J is TRBJ1-1; D remains unclear. The germline V and J ends were trimmed by 4 bases and 7 bases, with 14 bases remaining between them. This CDR3 is built from 13 residues. CDR1 is SGHRS, CDR2 YFSETQ, per germline.

This clonotype has more than one count but fewer than ten. The chain carries TRBV13 and TRBJ2-1, with D possibly matching TRBD2 (6 bases). The V end was cut by 5 bases, the J end by 10 bases, with 15 bases between. CDR3 size: 13 residues. The germline gives CDR1 PRHDT, CDR2 FYEKMQ (reference sequence). In DNA form, the CDR3 reads TGTGCCAGCAGCCTGGGACTGACGAGAGAGCAGTTCTTC. Amino acids: CASSLGLTREQFF.

The rearrangement uses TRBV5-1 and TRBJ1-1; D ambiguous. V was clipped by 0 bases and J by 10 bases, with 16 bases between them. The CDR3 contains 14 residues. Germline-derived CDR1 and CDR2 are SGHRS and YFSETQ. The CDR3 region is CASSLEASARGAFF. CDR3 sequence (DNA): TGCGCCAGCAGCTTGGAGGCAAGCGCCCGGGGAGCTTTCTTT.

V and J are TRBV15 and TRBJ1-5; TRBD1 is a possible D gene (5 bases). The CDR3 spans 16 residues. Trimming stripped 3 bases from V and 4 bases from J, with 16 bases between. CDR1 is LNHNV, CDR2 YYDKDF, per germline (reference sequence). Here the CDR3 reads CATSSARRGWNQPQHF. The CDR3, as DNA: TGTGCCACCAGCAGCGCGCGGAGGGGTTGGAATCAGCCCCAGCATTTT.

This clonotype occurred a few times. The chain uses TRBV29-1 and TRBJ2-1; 9 positions match TRBD2. CDR1 and CDR2 from the germline V gene are SQVTM and ANQGSEA. V lost 6 bases to trimming and J lost 4 bases; unmatched junction nucleotides: 10. The CDR3 spans 15 residues. The CDR3 is CSVKISGGLYNEQFF. The CDR3, as DNA: TGCAGCGTGAAGATTAGCGGGGGTCTTTACAATGAGCAGTTCTTC.

This clonotype was counted at least ten times. The junction and the germline gene differ at one end; a read error may be behind it. The genes are TRBV5-1 and TRBJ2-7, with D perhaps TRBD1 or TRBD2 (5 bases each). The CDR3 totals 11 residues. Looked up from germline, CDR1 is SGHRS and CDR2 is YFSETQ. DNA of the CDR3: TGTGCCAGCAGTGGGGGATACGAGCAGTACTTC. The encoded protein is CASSGGYEQYF.

This clonotype has a handful of counts. CDR3 in DNA: TGTGCCAGCAGTGTCGTTGGTGAGCAGTTCTTC. This translates into CASSVVGEQFF. The chain has TRBV2 and TRBJ2-1, with D unclear. Germline V gene lookup returns CDR1 SNHLY and CDR2 FYNNEI. V was clipped by 4 bases and J by 9 bases, with 7 bases between them. CDR3 length: 11 residues.

The V call is TRBV30, the J call TRBJ1-1; D gene ambiguous. V gave up 3 bases and J gave up 1 base, with 12 bases separating them. This CDR3 spans 14 amino acids. CDR1 and CDR2 from the germline V gene are GTSNPN and SVGIG (reference sequence). The DNA for the CDR3 is TGTGCCTGGAGCCTGGATGCTCGGAACACTGAAGCTTTCTTT. This gives the protein CAWSLDARNTEAFF.

This clonotype was recorded at least ten times. This rearrangement joins TRBV20-1 to TRBJ2-3; perhaps TRBD2 as D (5 bases). The CDR3 extends over 13 amino acids. Germline V gene data show CDR1 as DFQATT and CDR2 as SNEGSKA (reference sequence). V was trimmed by 6 bases and J by 1 base, leaving 11 bases between them. CDR3 residues: CSATTRGTDTQYF. CDR3 DNA sequence: TGCAGTGCAACCACGAGGGGCACAGATACGCAGTATTTT.

The chain links TRBV20-1 to TRBJ1-2, with unresolved D. Germline V gene data show CDR1 as DFQATT and CDR2 as SNEGSKA (reference sequence). This CDR3 comprises 14 residues. The germline V and J ends were trimmed by 4 bases and 5 bases, with 17 bases remaining between them. CDR3 nucleotides: TGCAGTGCTAAACAGCGTGATCTAGATTATGGCTACACCTTC. The encoded protein is CSAKQRDLDYGYTF.

This clonotype has a handful of counts. The chain has TRBV7-9 and TRBJ2-1, with 15 bases fitting TRBD2. CDR1 is SEHNR, CDR2 FQNEAQ, per germline (reference sequence). This CDR3 comprises 22 residues. The ends lost 3 bases at V and 4 bases at J; junction bases unmatched: 19. The CDR3 nucleotides are TGTGCCAGCAGCTTCGGAGACAGAGGGTGGGGACTAGCGGGAGGAAAATACAATGAGCAGTTCTTC. Protein sequence: CASSFGDRGWGLAGGKYNEQFF.